What follows are 14 T cell receptor beta chains derived from one specimen sequenced in a study of precursors of human CD4 cytotoxic T cells. Four sorted CD4+ memory subsets, central memory, effector memory, IL-7R-high TEMRA and IL-7R-negative TEMRA, were UMI-sequenced. Each CDR3 protein gets one entry after TCRdb re-called the reads with MiXCR. The sample yields a few hundred distinct CDR3 sequences, 16% seen once. Specimen: memory CD4+ T cells from blood (PBMCs). These receptors came from a human donor in good health.

This clonotype was detected a few times. The CDR3 loop reads CASSVSDRGNLYNEQFF. CDR3 coding DNA: TGTGCCAGCAGCGTATCGGATAGGGGGAACCTATACAATGAGCAGTTCTTC. The chain links TRBV9 to TRBJ2-1; D may be TRBD1 (6 bases). The CDR3 has 17 residues. CDR1 is SGDLS and CDR2 is YYNGEE in the germline V gene. V was clipped by 1 base and J by 4 bases, with 18 bases between them.

This clonotype has only one observation. This may stem from a read error, because a much larger clone lies one nucleotide away. The chain couples TRBV25-1 to TRBJ2-7; D is perhaps TRBD1 (6 bases). The CDR3 runs 13 residues. Germline loops: CDR1 MGHDK, CDR2 SYGVNS. The CDR3: CAGSTGKTYEQYF. The DNA of the CDR3 is TGTGCCGGCAGCACAGGGAAGACCTACGAGCAGTACTTC.

Relative to its sample, this clonotype is large. The chain links TRBV20-1 to TRBJ2-1; D is ambiguous. This CDR3 is built from 14 residues. Trimming removed 5 bases at V and 5 bases at J, with 16 bases between. Germline assignment: CDR1 DFQATT and CDR2 SNEGSKA (reference sequence). The CDR3 DNA reads as TGCAGTGCTCCAGAAGATCTTAGCAACAATGAGCAGTTCTTC. It yields the protein CSAPEDLSNNEQFF.

As concerns this clonotype: With a much larger clone just one base away, this may be a read error. This sequence joins TRBV18 and TRBJ1-1; D is perhaps TRBD1 (5 bases). Per germline, CDR1 KGHSH and CDR2 LQKENI. CDR3 size: 13 residues. CDR3 sequence reads: CASSVTENTEDFF. The CDR3 DNA sequence: TGTGCCAGCTCAGTGACAGAGAACACTGAAGATTTCTTT.

This clonotype is classed as large. The chain combines TRBV7-3 with TRBJ2-1; D is uncertain. This CDR3 spans 14 amino acids. Trimming removed 5 bases from V and 5 bases from J, with 13 bases in between. The germline gives CDR1 SGHTA, CDR2 FQGTGA. CDR3 nucleotide sequence: TGTGCCAGCAGCCCGACGTCCCTCCACAATGAGCAGTTCTTC. Residues: CASSPTSLHNEQFF.

The chain carries TRBV7-2 and TRBJ2-1; maybe TRBD2 (6 bases). The germline V gene has CDR1 SGHTA and CDR2 FQGNSA. CDR3 length: 14 residues. Trimming stripped 4 bases from V and 3 bases from J, with 10 bases between. The CDR3 sequence: CASSSGLYYNEQFF. CDR3 DNA sequence: TGTGCCAGCAGCTCGGGACTGTACTACAATGAGCAGTTCTTC. Using reference TRBV7-2 and TRBJ2-1 for the parts outside the CDR3, the full variable domain is GAGVSQSPSNKVTEKGKDVELRCDPISGHTALYWYRQSLGQGLEFLIYFQGNSAPDKSGLPSDRFSAERTGGSVSTLTIQRTQQEDSAVYLCASSSGLYYNEQFFGPGTRLTVL.

By frequency in the sample, this clonotype is large. The rearrangement uses TRBV20-1 and TRBJ2-1, with a possible D match to TRBD1 (5 bases). The CDR3 spans 11 residues. Trimming removed 5 bases at V and 8 bases at J, with 10 bases between. The V gene's germline CDR1 is DFQATT and CDR2 SNEGSKA (reference sequence). The CDR3 sequence: CSAERGYEQFF. CDR3 nucleotides: TGCAGTGCTGAAAGGGGCTATGAGCAGTTCTTC.

This clonotype qualifies as large. The chain couples TRBV20-1 to TRBJ2-3; 11 nucleotides line up with TRBD2. This CDR3 has 14 amino acids. CDR1 and CDR2 from the germline V gene are DFQATT and SNEGSKA (reference sequence). Trimming took 5 bases from V and 4 from J; bases not matched to a gene: 5. CDR3 region: CSAGGLAAADTQYF. CDR3 bases: TGCAGTGCTGGGGGACTAGCGGCTGCAGATACGCAGTATTTT.

This clonotype is categorized as large (0.1 to 1%). The chain links TRBV7-9 to TRBJ1-1, with 7 bases fitting TRBD1. V shed 3 bases and J 5 bases; nucleotides not matched to a gene: 6. Germline V lookup: CDR1 SEHNR, CDR2 FQNEAQ (reference sequence). The CDR3 is 14 amino acids. Here the CDR3 reads CASSLGPRGTEAFF. CDR3 in DNA: TGTGCCAGCAGCTTGGGACCCAGGGGGACTGAAGCTTTCTTT.

This clonotype is termed large. The rearrangement joins TRBV5-1 to TRBJ2-1, with 7 bases that match TRBD1. V was pared by 0 bases and J by 3 bases, with 0 bases of the junction left unmatched. This CDR3 is built from 14 residues. Germline V gives CDR1 SGHRS, CDR2 YFSETQ. The CDR3 spells CASSLDRGYNEQFF. The CDR3 nucleotides read TGCGCCAGCAGCTTGGACAGGGGCTACAATGAGCAGTTCTTC.

This clonotype was detected a few times. The gene calls are TRBV5-1 and TRBJ2-1; 7 bases are shared with TRBD2. The CDR3 covers 16 residues. J was trimmed by 9 bases and V by 2 bases; bases with no gene match: 14. CDR1 is SGHRS, CDR2 YFSETQ, per germline. In DNA form, the CDR3 reads TGCGCCAGCAGCTTCCTGGTCGGCCGGGAGGCAACTGAGCAGTTCTTC. As protein: CASSFLVGREATEQFF.

Within the sample, this clonotype is large. The rearrangement links TRBV3-1 to TRBJ2-1; D might be TRBD1 (6 bases). Trimming stripped 0 bases from V and 4 bases from J, with 13 bases between. CDR3 length equals 16 residues. In germline, CDR1 is LGHDT, CDR2 YNNKEL (reference sequence). CDR3 in amino acids: CASSQDPQGRYNEQFF. CDR3 DNA: TGTGCCAGCAGCCAAGATCCGCAGGGGCGGTACAATGAGCAGTTCTTC.

Within the sample, this clonotype is large (0.1 to 1%). V is TRBV12-3 or TRBV12-4 and J is TRBJ2-2, with no clear D. Trimming stripped 5 bases from V and 2 bases from J, with 15 bases between. The CDR3 loop spans 16 amino acids. The CDR3 reads CASSPDWDLNTGELFF. CDR3 bases: TGTGCCAGCAGTCCTGATTGGGATTTAAACACCGGGGAGCTGTTTTTT.

The V call is TRBV5-1, the J call TRBJ1-1, with D maybe TRBD1 (5 bases). CDR1 and CDR2 (germline): SGHRS, YFSETQ. There are 12 residues in the CDR3. The V and J ends lost 0 bases and 7 bases respectively, with 7 bases between them. CDR3 protein: CASSLEGSEAFF. CDR3 bases: TGCGCCAGCAGCTTGGAGGGGAGTGAAGCTTTCTTT.